This entry lists 17 T cell receptor beta chains sequenced from one sample in a study of technical replicates of blood from a few donors. Repertoires were generated with immunoSEQ multiplex PCR, while TCRdb's copy carries only in-frame clones and drops some. Of around 68,000 clones in the sample, about 97% were seen once. The sample was T cells isolated from PBMCs. The receptors derive from a human donor in good health.

This clone was seen more than once but under ten times. This sequence joins TRBV21-1 and TRBJ2-7; TRBD1 was called by the table and not checked on the DNA. TRBV21-1 is assigned pseudogene status. This CDR3 has 13 amino acids. CDR3 in amino acids: CASSKGTGGEQYF. In nucleotides, the CDR3 is TGTGCCAGCAGCAAAGGGACAGGGGGCGAGCAGTACTTC.

The gene calls are TRBV29-1 and TRBJ2-1, with a weak D call TRBD2 (6 bases). Trimming left V 4 bases short and J 8 bases short, with 12 bases between. Germline V gene sequence: CDR1 SQVTM, CDR2 ANQGSEA. This CDR3 comprises 12 residues. For the CDR3, the DNA is TGCAGCGTTGGATCGGGAGTGGATGAGCAGTTCTTC. Translated: CSVGSGVDEQFF.

The chain has TRBV2 and TRBJ1-2; D uncertain. CDR1 and CDR2 (germline): SNHLY, FYNNEI. The CDR3 spans 12 residues. The ends were cut back, 6 bases at V and 3 bases at J, with 8 bases in the middle. CDR3 loop: CASSDGDYGYTF. CDR3 DNA sequence: TGTGCCAGCAGCGACGGGGACTATGGCTACACCTTC.

This clone was found once. This chain joins TRBV11-2 and TRBJ2-1; a possible D gene is TRBD1 (6 bases). The V and J ends lost 3 bases and 7 bases respectively, with 10 bases between them. This CDR3 is 13 amino acids long. Germline CDR1 reads SGHAT; CDR2 reads FQNNGV. The CDR3 region has the DNA TGTGCCAGCAGCTTCGGCAGGGGAAATGAGCAGTTCTTC. Translating it yields CASSFGRGNEQFF. The full variable domain, in which reference TRBV11-2 and TRBJ2-1 provide the parts outside the CDR3, is EAGVAQSPRYKIIEKRQSVAFWCNPISGHATLYWYQQILGQGPKLLIQFQNNGVVDDSQLPKDRFSAERLKGVDSTLKIQPAKLEDSAVYLCASSFGRGNEQFFGPGTRLTVL.

The V call is TRBV5-4, the J call TRBJ2-2; 7 nucleotides line up with TRBD1. CDR3 length equals 15 residues. Germline trimming cut 3 bases from V and 5 bases from J; bases unmatched to any gene: 7. Per the germline V gene, CDR1 is SGHNT and CDR2 is YYREEE (reference sequence). The CDR3 bases are TGTGCCAGCAGCTATAGACAGGGTTGGACCGGGGAGCTGTTTTTT. Residues: CASSYRQGWTGELFF.

The chain couples TRBV5-6 to TRBJ2-7; D remains ambiguous. Trimming pared 0 bases from V and 3 bases from J, leaving 13 bases between. CDR3 size: 15 residues. The V gene's germline CDR1 is SGHDT and CDR2 YYEEEE. CDR3 in amino acids: CASSLDQALHYEQYF. The CDR3 nucleotides are TGTGCCAGCAGCTTGGACCAGGCCTTACACTACGAGCAGTACTTC.

A few counts support this clone. V is TRBV14 and J is TRBJ2-1, with TRBD2 matching over 11 bases. This CDR3 spans 16 amino acids. Germline V gene data show CDR1 as SGHDN and CDR2 as FVKESK. Trimming cost V 5 bases and J 0 bases; bases outside gene matches: 3. This CDR3 is CASSTLAGGSYNEQFF. CDR3 sequence (DNA): TGTGCCAGCAGCACCCTAGCGGGAGGCTCCTACAATGAGCAGTTCTTC.

This chain links TRBV15 with TRBJ2-3; TRBD2 is a possible D gene (7 bases). CDR1 and CDR2 from the germline V gene are LNHNV and YYDKDF (reference sequence). Trimming removed 5 bases from V and 1 base from J, with 16 bases in between. The CDR3 spans 16 residues. The CDR3 DNA reads TGTGCCACCAGCGAGGTCGGGGGGCCTGGCACAGATACGCAGTATTTT. Translating gives CATSEVGGPGTDTQYF.

CDR3 coding DNA: TGTGCCAGCACGGGACAGGGAAAAGGGAACTACAATGAGCAGTTCTTC. Protein product: CASTGQGKGNYNEQFF. The chain joins TRBV7-2 to TRBJ2-1, with 9 bases fitting TRBD1. The V segment lost 7 bases and the J segment 3 bases; nucleotides outside the gene matches: 10. The CDR3 runs 16 residues. The germline V gene has CDR1 SGHTA and CDR2 FQGNSA.

The chain combines TRBV9 with TRBJ2-1, with a tentative D call TRBD2 (6 bases). Trimming took off 2 bases at V and 0 bases at J, with 6 bases between the two ends. Germline V gene sequence: CDR1 SGDLS, CDR2 YYNGEE. This CDR3 contains 14 residues. Written as DNA, the CDR3 is TGTGCCAGCAGCGTCGGGAGCTCCTACAATGAGCAGTTCTTC. Protein sequence: CASSVGSSYNEQFF.

The CDR3 region is CAWSIGTGGETQYF. CDR3 sequence (DNA): TGTGCCTGGAGCATCGGGACAGGCGGTGAGACCCAGTACTTC. The rearrangement joins TRBV30 to TRBJ2-5; TRBD1 agrees at 8 bases. After removal of 3 bases from V and 5 bases from J, the junction contained 8 bases not matched to a gene. This CDR3 is built from 14 residues. The germline V gene encodes CDR1 GTSNPN and CDR2 SVGIG (reference sequence).

The chain couples TRBV7-6 to TRBJ2-7; possibly TRBD1 for D (5 bases). This CDR3 spans 12 amino acids. V was clipped by 3 bases and J by 2 bases, with 5 bases between them. The germline V gene encodes CDR1 SGHVS and CDR2 FNYEAQ. CDR3: CASSLDTYEQYF. As DNA, the CDR3 is TGTGCCAGCAGCTTGGACACCTACGAGCAGTACTTC.

The V and J genes are TRBV30 and TRBJ2-3, with TRBD2 matching 8 bases. CDR1 GTSNPN and CDR2 SVGIG come from the germline V gene (reference sequence). This CDR3 is 15 amino acids long. With V trimmed by 2 bases and J by 4 bases, 8 bases remained unmatched. This CDR3 is CAWSTSSGYPDTQYF. CDR3 DNA sequence: TGTGCCTGGAGTACTTCTAGCGGGTACCCAGATACGCAGTATTTT.

The V call is TRBV6-5, the J call TRBJ1-4; 7 nucleotides line up with TRBD1. The CDR3 consists of 14 residues. Germline CDR1 reads MNHEY; CDR2 reads SVGAGI. V gave up 6 bases and J gave up 4 bases; unmatched junction bases: 5. The CDR3 loop is CASSLRDSNEKLFF. The CDR3 DNA reads as TGTGCCAGCAGCCTCCGGGACAGTAATGAAAAACTGTTTTTT.

The V and J genes are TRBV6-5 and TRBJ2-7; 8 bases align to TRBD2. The CDR3 loop spans 15 amino acids. CDR1 and CDR2 from the germline V gene are MNHEY and SVGAGI. V shed 4 bases and J 5 bases; nucleotides not matched to a gene: 10. The CDR3 loop is CASSSLREVPHEQYF. CDR3 nucleotide sequence: TGTGCCAGCAGTTCCCTGCGGGAGGTCCCCCACGAGCAGTACTTC.

This chain joins TRBV25-1 and TRBJ1-1; 9 bases map to TRBD1. V was pared by 5 bases and J by 4 bases, with 8 bases of the junction left unmatched. The CDR3 has 15 residues. Per the germline V gene, CDR1 is MGHDK and CDR2 is SYGVNS. The CDR3 spells CASSPGTGPGTEAFF. CDR3 sequence (DNA): TGTGCCAGCAGTCCCGGGACAGGGCCGGGCACTGAAGCTTTCTTT.

The chain is built from TRBV2 and TRBJ1-2; 9 bases map to TRBD1. V lost 3 bases and J lost 6; bases outside the gene matches: 11. The CDR3 totals 16 residues. Germline V gives CDR1 SNHLY, CDR2 FYNNEI. The CDR3, as DNA: TGTGCCAGCAGTGAGTGGGTCAAGGGACAGGGTAATGGCTACACCTTC. Its protein is CASSEWVKGQGNGYTF.